This T cell receptor (beta chain) appears in the sequencing data of a study of blood T cells in healthy people across ages. Findings and limits, study-wide: Because donor CMV status was unknown, expanded clonotype changes were possibly confounded.

A minimum of 7 million PBMCs was isolated per sample. Alongside a J-beta primer mix, a sample-barcoded 5' primer served in a second PCR lasting about 6 to 11 cycles. Every molecule of cDNA carried a tag from a template-switch adaptor with 12 random nucleotides. TCRdb analysed the 5' RACE reads with MiXCR anew, one entry per CDR3 protein. The data show over 500,000 distinct CDR3 sequences, roughly a quarter seen once. The sample holds a few counts of this clonotype. Its antigen is as yet unknown. The same data also went into a second study, on T cells of mothers and their children.

Sequencing was carried out using blood. The source is a boy aged 2-9 years in good health.

The CDR3 sequence is CSAKGAQNSPLHF. The DNA for the CDR3 is TGCAGTGCCAAGGGGGCCCAAAATTCACCCCTCCACTTT. The V call is TRBV20-1, the J call TRBJ1-6, with 7 nucleotides matching TRBD1. This CDR3 region has 13 residues. Trimming cost V 6 bases and J 7 bases; bases outside gene matches: 6. Germline V CDR1 and CDR2: DFQATT, SNEGSKA (reference sequence).